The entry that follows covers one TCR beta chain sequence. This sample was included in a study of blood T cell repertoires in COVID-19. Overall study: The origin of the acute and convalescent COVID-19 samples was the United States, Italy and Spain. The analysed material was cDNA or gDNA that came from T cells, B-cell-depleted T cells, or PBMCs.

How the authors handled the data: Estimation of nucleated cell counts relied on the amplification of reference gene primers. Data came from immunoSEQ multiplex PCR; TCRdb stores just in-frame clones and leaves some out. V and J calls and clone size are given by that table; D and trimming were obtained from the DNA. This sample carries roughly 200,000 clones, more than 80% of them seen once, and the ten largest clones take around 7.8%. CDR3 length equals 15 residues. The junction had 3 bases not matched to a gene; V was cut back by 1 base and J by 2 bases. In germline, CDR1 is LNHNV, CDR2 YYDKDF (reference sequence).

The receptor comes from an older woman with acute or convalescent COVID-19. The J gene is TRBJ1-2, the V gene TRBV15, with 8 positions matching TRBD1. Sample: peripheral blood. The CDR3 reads CATSRVGTGNYGYTF. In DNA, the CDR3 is TGTGCCACCAGCAGAGTGGGGACAGGCAACTATGGCTACACCTTC.